A selection of T cell receptor beta chains follows, all from one sample in a study of T cell changes during pregnancy in multiple sclerosis. The method was immunoSEQ multiplex PCR; TCRdb's version includes in-frame clones alone and lacks a portion of them. The data contain approximately 35,000 clones, roughly nine tenths of them singletons. The sequencing used CD4+ T cells from peripheral blood mononuclear cells, collected in the third trimester of pregnancy. The receptors stem from a female donor in good health, enrolled as a control in a pregnancy study. Each CDR3 is given with its conserved first and last residue. The D gene is left open where the match is weak. A clone size is listed for some rows: how often the clone was seen (once, few, many), or a class if it is expanded.

v_gene	abundance	d_gene	j_gene	CDR3nt	CDR3aa
TRBV6-5	.	TRBD1	TRBJ1-2	TGTGCCAGCGCTGGACAGGGTTTTGGCTACACCTTC	CASAGQGFGYTF
TRBV7-9	.	.	TRBJ2-5	TGTGCCAGCAGCTTAGGCGGGAAAGAGACCCAGTACTTC	CASSLGGKETQYF
TRBV28	.	.	TRBJ2-7	TGTGCCAGCAGTTTGGCCACCTCCGAGCAGTACTTC	CASSLATSEQYF
TRBV9	.	TRBD2	TRBJ2-1	TGTGCCAGCAGCCCCCGCGGGCGGGAGGGCCCAAATGAGCAGTTCTTC	CASSPRGREGPNEQFF
TRBV6-4	few	.	TRBJ1-1	TGTGCCAGCAGAGGGACATTTGGCATGAACACTGAAGCTTTCTTT	CASRGTFGMNTEAFF
TRBV19	.	TRBD1	TRBJ1-1	TGTGCCAGTGCGGACAGGGGGTCCTCCGGCACTGAAGCTTTCTTT	CASADRGSSGTEAFF
TRBV4-2	.	.	TRBJ2-3	TGTGCCAGCAGCCAAGTAGCGGCGCTTACTAGCACAGATACGCAGTATTTT	CASSQVAALTSTDTQYF
TRBV5-1	.	.	TRBJ2-7	TGCGCCAGCAGCCTGGACACGTCCAGCTCCTACGAGCAGTACTTC	CASSLDTSSSYEQYF
TRBV9	.	TRBD2	TRBJ2-1	TGTGCCAGCAGCGCCAGGACTAGCGGGAGGGGCAATGAGCAGTTCTTC	CASSARTSGRGNEQFF
TRBV25-1	.	.	TRBJ1-2	TGTGCCAGCAGAGAACAGGGTGGTGGCTACACCTTC	CASREQGGGYTF